This T cell receptor beta chain derives from a study of blood T cells in healthy people across ages. Study results and limitations: Unknown CMV status may confound age-related changes in expanded clones. Considered underestimates were the diversity estimates obtained from one million T cells.

CDR3 size: 15 residues. The germline gives CDR1 SGHTS, CDR2 YDEGEE. Deletions cut 2 bases from V and 1 base from J, with 10 bases between. Through a sample-barcoded 5' primer and a J-beta primer mix, a second PCR was run for about 6 to 11 cycles. TCRdb analysed the 5' RACE reads with MiXCR anew, one entry per CDR3 protein. The sample includes 450,000 to 600,000 distinct CDR3 sequences, roughly a quarter seen only once; the top ten take 3% to 4.5%. In the case of this clonotype: As yet, its antigen is unknown.

This sample was also put to use in a study of T cells of mothers and their children. That work contributes: The effect of thymic selection on TCR recombination output is similar between related and unrelated pairs.

The sequenced sample consisted of blood. The receptor's source is a boy between 2 and 10 years old in good health. The rearrangement uses TRBV5-8 and TRBJ2-1; TRBD1 might be the D (6 bases). The CDR3 DNA is TGTGCCAGCAGCTTCGGTACAGGGTCCTACAATGAGCAGTTCTTC. It specifies CASSFGTGSYNEQFF.